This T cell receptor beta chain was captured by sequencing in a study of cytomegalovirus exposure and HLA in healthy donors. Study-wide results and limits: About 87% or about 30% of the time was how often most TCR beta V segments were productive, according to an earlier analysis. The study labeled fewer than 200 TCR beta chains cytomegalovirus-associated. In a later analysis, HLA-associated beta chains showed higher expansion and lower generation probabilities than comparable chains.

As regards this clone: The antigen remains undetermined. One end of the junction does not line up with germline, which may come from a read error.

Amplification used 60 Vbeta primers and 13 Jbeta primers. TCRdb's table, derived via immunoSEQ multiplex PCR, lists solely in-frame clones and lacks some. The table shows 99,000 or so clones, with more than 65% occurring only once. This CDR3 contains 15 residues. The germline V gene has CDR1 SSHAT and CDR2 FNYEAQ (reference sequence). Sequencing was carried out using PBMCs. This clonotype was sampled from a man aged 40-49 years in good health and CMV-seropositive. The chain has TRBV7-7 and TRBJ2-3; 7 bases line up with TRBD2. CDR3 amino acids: CASSLEGGPADTQYF. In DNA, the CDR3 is TGTGCTAGCAGCTTGGAGGGAGGGCCGGCAGATACGCAGTATTTT.